This record concerns one TCR beta chain sequence. Its specificity is unknown. These data come from a study of T cell clonotyping in hematopoietic cell transplantation. Study results and caveats: CD4 and CD8 repertoire contributions could not be separated without sorting. Graft donor and pretransplant recipient Inverse Simpson Index values predicted broader posttransplant TCR diversity.

Generated by immunoSEQ multiplex PCR, the TCRdb table keeps only in-frame clones and is missing some. Found here are some 15,000 clones, approximately 87% of them singletons; the top ten hold 2.7%. The V end lost 3 bases, the J end lost 2 bases, and 21 bases lay between the germline ends. Germline V gene lookup returns CDR1 SGHNT and CDR2 YYREEE (reference sequence). CDR3 length: 17 amino acids. The receptor was derived from a man in his fifties or sixties in good health. Some clones in this sample may be carry-over from other donors' samples. The chain couples TRBV5-4 to TRBJ2-7; no reliable D call. Specimen: peripheral blood mononuclear cells. The CDR3: CASSSLISKRSPYEQYF. CDR3 nucleotide sequence: TGTGCCAGCAGCTCACTCATTTCTAAGAGGTCACCCTACGAGCAGTACTTC.